A selection of T cell receptor beta chains follows, all from one sample in a study of blood T cell repertoires in COVID-19. Generated by immunoSEQ multiplex PCR, the TCRdb table keeps only in-frame clones and is missing some. The data show about 670,000 clones, with over 80% seen just once and 0.2% to 0.3% held by the top ten. The sample consisted of peripheral blood. These receptors came from a woman younger than 35 with acute or convalescent COVID-19. Each CDR3 is given with its conserved first and last residue. The D gene is left open where the match is weak. Size is stated for part of the rows, as once, few or many counts, or as a class when the clone is expanded.

J	size	V	D	CDR3	DNA
TRBJ1-6	.	TRBV15	.	CATSRDTGQNSPLHF	TGTGCCACCAGCAGAGATACCGGACAAAATTCACCCCTCCACTTT
TRBJ1-2	.	TRBV10-2	.	CASSESSYSNYGYTF	TGCGCCAGCAGTGAGTCGAGCTATTCTAACTATGGCTACACCTTC
TRBJ2-7	.	TRBV6-6	.	CASSYGPTPYEQYF	TGTGCCAGCAGTTATGGGCCAACTCCTTACGAGCAGTACTTC
TRBJ2-1	.	TRBV11-2	TRBD2	CASNYRGGSYNEQFF	TGTGCCAGCAACTACCGGGGGGGAAGCTACAATGAGCAGTTCTTC
TRBJ2-7	.	TRBV27	TRBD1	CASSTGVGYEQYF	TGTGCCAGCAGTACAGGGGTAGGCTACGAGCAGTACTTC
TRBJ2-7	.	TRBV5-1	TRBD1	CASRRDRGGQEQYF	TGCGCCAGCAGACGGGACAGGGGGGGCCAGGAGCAGTACTTC
TRBJ2-7	.	TRBV7-6	TRBD1	CASSIRQGSHEQYF	TGTGCCAGCAGCATCCGACAGGGGTCCCACGAGCAGTACTTC
TRBJ2-7	.	TRBV25-1	.	CASNRDSPRTEQYF	TGTGCCAGCAACCGGGACTCCCCTCGGACCGAGCAGTACTTC
TRBJ1-2	.	TRBV18	TRBD1	CASSPLGTDNYGYTF	TGTGCCAGCTCACCCCTCGGGACAGACAACTATGGCTACACCTTC
TRBJ1-1	.	TRBV7-8	TRBD1	CASSSRTGKTEAFF	TGTGCCAGCAGCTCCCGGACAGGGAAGACTGAAGCTTTCTTT
TRBJ1-2	few	TRBV9	TRBD1	CASSRTGGIYGYTF	TGTGCCAGCAGCCGAACAGGGGGCATCTATGGCTACACCTTC
TRBJ1-2	once	TRBV29-1	.	CSVEGVYGYTF	TGCAGCGTTGAAGGCGTCTATGGCTACACCTTC
TRBJ2-7	.	TRBV5-1	.	CASSLYRGSPYEQYF	TGCGCCAGCAGCTTGTATAGAGGGAGCCCCTACGAGCAGTACTTC
TRBJ1-3	.	TRBV28	.	CASSLGGNSGNTIYF	TGTGCCAGCAGTTTGGGGGGAAACTCTGGAAACACCATATATTTT
TRBJ1-2	.	TRBV5-8	.	CASSLGHPTGYTF	TGTGCCAGCAGCTTAGGACACCCTACTGGCTACACCTTC
TRBJ1-1	once	TRBV19	.	CASSISSRGMNTEAFF	TGTGCCAGTAGTATCTCCAGCCGGGGAATGAACACTGAAGCTTTCTTT
TRBJ1-1	.	TRBV6-7	.	CASSYGRNTEAFF	TGTGCCAGCAGTTACGGCAGAAACACTGAAGCTTTCTTT
TRBJ1-2	.	TRBV2	TRBD1	CASISQGNGYTF	TGTGCCAGCATCTCACAGGGGAATGGCTACACCTTC
TRBJ1-2	.	TRBV9	TRBD1	CASSPWTGRKSGYTF	TGTGCCAGCAGTCCCTGGACAGGGCGAAAATCCGGCTACACCTTC
TRBJ1-1	.	TRBV7-2	.	CASSLQIVVTEAFF	TGTGCCAGCAGCTTACAGATTGTGGTCACTGAAGCTTTCTTT
TRBJ2-7	.	TRBV7-9	.	CASIGLRGEQYF	TGTGCCAGCATCGGACTAAGGGGCGAGCAGTACTTC
TRBJ1-1	.	TRBV6-1	.	CASSASRTEWNTEAFF	TGTGCCAGCAGTGCTAGTCGGACAGAATGGAACACTGAAGCTTTCTTT
TRBJ1-1	few	TRBV5-8	.	CASSYFAGTEAFF	TGTGCCAGCAGCTATTTCGCGGGAACTGAAGCTTTCTTT
TRBJ2-2	few	TRBV6-4	.	CASSRGANTGELFF	TGTGCCAGCAGTAGAGGTGCGAACACCGGGGAGCTGTTTTTT
TRBJ1-2	.	TRBV30	TRBD1	CAWSEDRGFGYTF	TGTGCCTGGAGCGAAGACAGGGGCTTTGGCTACACCTTC
TRBJ1-2	.	TRBV6-5	TRBD1	CASTRRTGKGYTF	TGTGCCAGCACCAGAAGGACAGGGAAAGGCTACACCTTC
TRBJ2-1	.	TRBV27	.	CASNRMRESYNEQFF	TGTGCCAGCAATCGTATGAGGGAGTCCTACAATGAGCAGTTCTTC
TRBJ2-7	.	TRBV2	.	CASLGAAYEQYF	TGTGCCAGCCTTGGGGCAGCATACGAGCAGTACTTC
TRBJ1-3	.	TRBV19	TRBD1	CAIGTGITGNTIYF	TGTGCCATAGGGACAGGAATTACTGGAAACACCATATATTTT
TRBJ1-5	.	TRBV19	TRBD1	CASSSTGGSNQPQHF	TGTGCCAGTAGCTCGACAGGGGGCAGCAATCAGCCCCAGCATTTT
TRBJ2-3	.	TRBV6-4	TRBD2	CASSDASGGTDTQYF	TGTGCCAGCAGTGACGCCAGCGGGGGAACAGATACGCAGTATTTT
TRBJ1-1	.	TRBV7-8	TRBD1	CASSRQGSTEAFF	TGTGCCAGCAGCCGACAGGGCAGCACTGAAGCTTTCTTT
TRBJ1-1	.	TRBV4-1	TRBD1	CASSQDTSRGHTEAFF	TGCGCCAGCAGCCAAGATACTTCCAGGGGGCACACTGAAGCTTTCTTT
TRBJ2-7	.	TRBV3-1/TRBV3-2	TRBD1	CASSQTGGGIHYEQYF	TGTGCCAGCAGCCAAACAGGGGGTGGGATCCACTACGAGCAGTACTTC
TRBJ1-1	.	TRBV14	.	CASSQEYRRSTEAFF	TGTGCCAGCAGCCAAGAATATCGTCGCAGCACTGAAGCTTTCTTT
TRBJ1-1	.	TRBV9	.	CASVGYGGLTEAFF	TGTGCCAGCGTCGGTTATGGGGGCCTCACTGAAGCTTTCTTT
TRBJ1-2	.	TRBV6-6	.	CASMHLKGNYGYTF	TGTGCCAGCATGCACTTAAAGGGGAACTATGGCTACACCTTC
TRBJ1-1	.	TRBV3-1/TRBV3-2	.	CASSPTRSDSEAFF	TGTGCCAGCAGCCCGACCCGCTCGGACAGTGAAGCTTTCTTT
TRBJ1-6	.	TRBV9	.	CASSEDRTYNSPLHF	TGTGCCAGCAGCGAGGACAGAACTTATAATTCACCCCTCCACTTT